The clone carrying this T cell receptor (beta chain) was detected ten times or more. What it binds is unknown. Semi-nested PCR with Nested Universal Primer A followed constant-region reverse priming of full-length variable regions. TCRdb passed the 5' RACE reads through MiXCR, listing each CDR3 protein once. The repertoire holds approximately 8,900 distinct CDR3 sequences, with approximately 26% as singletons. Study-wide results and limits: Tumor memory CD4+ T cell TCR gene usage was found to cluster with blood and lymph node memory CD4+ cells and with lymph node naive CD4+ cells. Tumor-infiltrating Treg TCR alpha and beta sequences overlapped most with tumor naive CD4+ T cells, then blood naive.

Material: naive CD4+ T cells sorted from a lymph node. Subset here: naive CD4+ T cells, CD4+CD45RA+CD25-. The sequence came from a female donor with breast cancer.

The CDR3 loop reads CASSSSGASRGSEQFF. The CDR3, as DNA: TGTGCCAGCAGTTCATCTGGGGCCTCGAGAGGTAGTGAGCAGTTCTTC. The chain recombines TRBV7-2 with TRBJ2-1, with D perhaps TRBD1 (5 bases). CDR1 and CDR2 from the germline V gene are SGHTA and FQGNSA. Trimming shortened V by 6 bases and J by 9 bases, and 24 bases separated the two germline ends. The CDR3 consists of 16 residues. The full variable domain, completed using reference TRBV7-2 and TRBJ2-1, is GAGVSQSPSNKVTEKGKDVELRCDPISGHTALYWYRQSLGQGLEFLIYFQGNSAPDKSGLPSDRFSAERTGGSVSTLTIQRTQQEDSAVYLCASSSSGASRGSEQFFGPGTRLTVL.